The 25 T cell receptor beta chains below come from one sample, sequenced in a study of blood T cell repertoires in COVID-19. Sequenced by immunoSEQ multiplex PCR; TCRdb stores in-frame clones only, minus some. The sample records about 320,000 clones, roughly 90% being singletons. Sequencing was done on a sample of PBMCs or T cells enriched from blood (not recorded which). These receptors were obtained from a man between 60 and 70 years old who had recovered from COVID-19.

This clone appeared once. CDR3 region: CASTGEGSPTKFF. The CDR3, as DNA: TGTGCCAGCACCGGTGAGGGAAGTCCCACGAAGTTCTTC. The chain is built from TRBV28 and TRBJ2-1; possibly TRBD2 for D (5 bases). Germline-derived CDR1 and CDR2 are MDHEN and SYDVKM. Trimming pared 7 bases from V and 14 bases from J, leaving 21 bases between. The CDR3 is 13 residues long.

V and J are TRBV6-4 and TRBJ2-3; 10 bases agree with TRBD2. V gave up 3 bases and J gave up 4 bases; unmatched junction bases: 1. Germline V lookup: CDR1 MRHNA, CDR2 SNTAGT. The CDR3 consists of 14 residues. The CDR3 protein is CASSELAGADTQYF. CDR3 coding DNA: TGTGCCAGCAGTGAGCTAGCGGGAGCAGATACGCAGTATTTT.

The chain combines TRBV7-2 with TRBJ1-5, with TRBD1 matching 8 bases. From germline, CDR1 is SGHTA and CDR2 FQGNSA. Trimming at V came to 4 bases and at J to 6 bases, leaving 8 bases not matched to a gene. The CDR3 extends over 15 amino acids. CDR3 sequence: CASSSRTGFGQPQHF. The DNA for the CDR3 is TGTGCCAGCAGCTCGCGGACAGGGTTTGGTCAGCCCCAGCATTTT.

The chain is built from TRBV28 and TRBJ1-4, with D maybe TRBD1 (6 bases). CDR3 length: 15 amino acids. V was pared by 5 bases and J by 5 bases, with 15 bases between. Per germline, CDR1 MDHEN and CDR2 SYDVKM. The DNA for the CDR3 is TGTGCCAGCAGTCGGGACGCTAGGGGGAATGAAAAACTGTTTTTT. Its translation: CASSRDARGNEKLFF.

The chain links TRBV28 to TRBJ2-7, with D unresolved. The germline V gene has CDR1 MDHEN and CDR2 SYDVKM. V was pared by 6 bases and J by 2 bases, with 8 bases between. The CDR3 covers 12 residues. In DNA form, the CDR3 reads TGTGCCAGCAGGGGCCTCCCCTACGAGCAGTACTTC. It translates to CASRGLPYEQYF.

CDR3 protein: CASRRLAGELYEQYF. The CDR3 DNA reads as TGCGCCAGCAGGCGACTAGCGGGAGAACTCTACGAGCAGTACTTC. The chain couples TRBV5-1 to TRBJ2-7; 12 bases agree with TRBD2. In germline, CDR1 is SGHRS, CDR2 YFSETQ. V lost 5 bases, J lost 3 bases, and 6 bases stayed unmatched. This CDR3 region has 15 residues.

The chain has TRBV24-1 and TRBJ2-7; possible D gene TRBD1, 6 bases. The CDR3 length is 16 residues. Germline assignment: CDR1 KGHDR and CDR2 SFDVKD. Trimming left V 7 bases short and J 4 bases short, with 22 bases between. The CDR3 DNA sequence: TGTGCCACCAGCGATGGCCGGACAGCCGGGGAATACGAGCAGTACTTC. Its translation is CATSDGRTAGEYEQYF.

The rearrangement uses TRBV6-5 and TRBJ2-2; 7 nucleotides match TRBD2. J lost 7 bases, V lost 2 bases, and 7 bases had no gene match. The CDR3 has 15 residues. Germline assignment: CDR1 MNHEY and CDR2 SVGAGI. The CDR3 DNA sequence: TGTGCCAGCAGTTACGAGGGAGGGCAGGTCGGGGAGCTGTTTTTT. Amino acid sequence: CASSYEGGQVGELFF.

V usage is TRBV19 and J usage is TRBJ1-1, with D tentatively TRBD1 (5 bases). V lost 0 bases and J lost 3, with 14 bases in between. The CDR3 sequence is 16 residues long. From germline, CDR1 is LNHDA and CDR2 SQIVND (reference sequence). The CDR3 spells CASSIDSGSRDTEAFF. CDR3 nucleotide sequence: TGTGCCAGTAGTATAGATTCAGGCAGCAGGGACACTGAAGCTTTCTTT.

The chain uses TRBV10-3 and TRBJ1-1, with 11 bases lining up with TRBD1. Trimming removed 2 bases from V and 3 bases from J; junction bases left unmatched: 2. CDR1 ENHRY and CDR2 SYGVKD come from the germline V gene. The CDR3 runs to 15 residues. DNA for the CDR3: TGTGCCATCAGTGAGGCGGGACAGGGGGACACTGAAGCTTTCTTT. This codes for CAISEAGQGDTEAFF.

The genes are TRBV2 and TRBJ2-1; D possibly corresponds to TRBD2 (5 bases). Trimming stripped 7 bases from V and 4 bases from J, with 17 bases between. Germline V gives CDR1 SNHLY, CDR2 FYNNEI. The CDR3 spans 15 residues. The CDR3: CASNWVEGAYNEQFF. The CDR3 nucleotides read TGTGCCAGCAATTGGGTCGAGGGAGCATACAATGAGCAGTTCTTC.

The chain employs TRBV5-1 and TRBJ2-4; TRBD1 matches 9 bases. Germline V gene data show CDR1 as SGHRS and CDR2 as YFSETQ. There are 19 residues in the CDR3. J lost 0 bases, V lost 0 bases, and 10 bases had no gene match. The CDR3 here is CASSLEGQGRIGAKNIQYF. CDR3 DNA sequence: TGCGCCAGCAGCTTGGAAGGACAGGGGAGGATAGGAGCCAAAAACATTCAGTACTTC.

The chain employs TRBV10-3 and TRBJ1-1, with a weak D call TRBD1 (6 bases). Germline CDR1 and CDR2: ENHRY and SYGVKD. V gave up 4 bases and J gave up 0 bases, with 9 bases separating them. The CDR3 spans 14 residues. CDR3: CAISGRTVNTEAFF. The CDR3 DNA is TGTGCCATCAGTGGGCGGACAGTGAACACTGAAGCTTTCTTT.

This clone was observed a handful of times. This chain uses TRBV29-1 with TRBJ2-7; 9 nucleotides line up with TRBD1. V lost 4 bases and J lost 6; bases outside the gene matches: 4. The CDR3 sequence is 12 residues long. Germline V CDR1 and CDR2: SQVTM, ANQGSEA. CDR3 in DNA: TGCAGCGTTGGACAGGGGGTTCCCGAGCAGTACTTC. This sequence encodes CSVGQGVPEQYF.

Concerning this clone: Other DNA sequences in the sample encode the same CDR3. The rearrangement uses TRBV24-1 and TRBJ2-7; 7 bases match TRBD1. V trimming: 4 bases; J trimming: 2 bases; junction bases outside the gene matches: 7. Per germline, CDR1 KGHDR and CDR2 SFDVKD. This CDR3 region has 15 residues. The DNA for the CDR3 is TGTGCCACCAGTGACCCAGGGCAGGGGGCCTACGAGCAGTACTTC. Its protein product is CATSDPGQGAYEQYF.

The rearrangement links TRBV5-4 to TRBJ1-1; D unresolved. Germline lookup yields CDR1 SGHNT and CDR2 YYREEE (reference sequence). The CDR3 sequence is 13 residues long. Between the trimmed V and J ends, which lost 5 bases and 4 bases, there was a span of 12 bases. In DNA form, the CDR3 reads TGTGCCAGCAGTAGCGCGATCGGCACTGAAGCTTTCTTT. Encoded protein: CASSSAIGTEAFF.

V gene TRBV12-1 combines with J gene TRBJ2-7; TRBD2 reflects the table's D call only, with no check against the DNA. TRBV12-1 is listed as a pseudogene. The CDR3 is 13 amino acids. DNA of the CDR3: TGTGCCATCGTAGCGGGGCGACACTACGAGCAGTACTTC. Translation gives CAIVAGRHYEQYF.

This clone was observed once. The V call is TRBV7-9, the J call TRBJ2-1; 14 bases map to TRBD2. The CDR3 extends over 16 amino acids. V shed 6 bases, J shed 9 bases, and the junction held 10 bases outside the gene matches. In germline, CDR1 is SEHNR, CDR2 FQNEAQ (reference sequence). The CDR3 sequence is CASSSGLAGAKGEQFF. The CDR3 region has the DNA TGTGCCAGCAGTTCGGGACTAGCGGGAGCGAAGGGTGAGCAGTTCTTC.

The CDR3 loop reads CASSLVGGRQLGGEQFF. The CDR3 DNA is TGTGCCAGCAGCTTAGTGGGCGGGAGGCAGCTCGGGGGTGAGCAGTTCTTC. This chain joins TRBV7-2 and TRBJ2-1; 8 nucleotides match TRBD2. V lost 1 base and J lost 9; bases outside the gene matches: 14. CDR1 and CDR2 from the germline V gene are SGHTA and FQGNSA. The CDR3 spans 17 residues.

This clone was picked up one time. This chain links TRBV25-1 with TRBJ2-5; 11 nucleotides line up with TRBD2. With V trimmed by 3 bases and J by 5 bases, 11 bases remained unmatched. CDR3 length equals 17 residues. Germline V gene lookup returns CDR1 MGHDK and CDR2 SYGVNS. The CDR3 loop reads CASSDSELAGVGETQYF. The CDR3 nucleotides are TGTGCCAGCAGTGACTCGGAACTAGCGGGAGTCGGGGAGACCCAGTACTTC.

The V and J genes are TRBV19 and TRBJ1-5; no firm D call. CDR3 size: 14 residues. The V gene lost 10 bases and the J gene lost 9 bases, with 22 bases spanning the gap. Germline V gene lookup returns CDR1 LNHDA and CDR2 SQIVND (reference sequence). CDR3 coding DNA: TGTGCCACGTCGACACTAGTCGTTAGTCGGCCCCAGCATTTT. Protein sequence: CATSTLVVSRPQHF.

The J gene is TRBJ2-4, the V gene TRBV5-6, with TRBD2 matching over 7 bases. CDR1 and CDR2 from the germline V gene are SGHDT and YYEEEE. This CDR3 has 16 amino acids. After removal of 2 bases from V and 0 bases from J, the junction contained 5 bases not matched to a gene. CDR3 region: CASSFGGILAKNIQYF. The CDR3 coding sequence is TGTGCCAGCAGCTTCGGGGGGATTCTAGCCAAAAACATTCAGTACTTC.

This clone occurred once. The chain joins TRBV21-1 to TRBJ2-5; TRBD1 is the table's D call, not checked against the DNA. TRBV21-1 is described as a pseudogene. CDR3 length: 16 amino acids. This CDR3 is CASSKVDRGRQETQYF. CDR3 DNA: TGTGCCAGCAGCAAAGTGGACAGGGGGCGGCAAGAGACCCAGTACTTC.

This sequence joins TRBV11-3 and TRBJ2-1, with D tentatively TRBD2 (6 bases). This CDR3 has 13 amino acids. From germline, CDR1 is SGHNT and CDR2 YENEEA. V was shortened by 6 bases and J by 6 bases, with 12 bases between the two germline ends. The CDR3: CASRQAGINEQFF. The CDR3 nucleotides are TGTGCCAGCAGACAGGCGGGAATCAATGAGCAGTTCTTC. Full variable domain (missing parts from reference TRBV11-3 and TRBJ2-1): EAGVVQSPRYKIIEKKQPVAFWCNPISGHNTLYWYLQNLGQGPELLIRYENEEAVDDSQLPKDRFSAERLKGVDSTLKIQPAELGDSAVYLCASRQAGINEQFFGPGTRLTVL.

The genes are TRBV9 and TRBJ2-3; 12 nucleotides agree with TRBD2. J lost 1 base, V lost 3 bases, and 21 bases had no gene match. There are 22 residues in the CDR3. Germline CDR1 SGDLS, CDR2 YYNGEE. The CDR3 sequence: CASSAPPSGLAGGPWGTDTQYF. Here the CDR3 DNA reads TGTGCCAGCAGCGCCCCCCCCTCGGGGCTAGCGGGAGGGCCTTGGGGCACAGATACGCAGTATTTT.